The clone carrying this TCR beta chain came up once. These data originate in a study of blood T cell repertoires in COVID-19. The CDR3 runs 13 residues. V gave up 0 bases and J gave up 5 bases, with 7 bases separating them. The germline V gene has CDR1 LNHNV and CDR2 YYDKDF (reference sequence). TCRdb's table, derived via immunoSEQ multiplex PCR, lists solely in-frame clones and lacks some. The sample yields about 50,000 clones, 70% to 80% seen once. The chain couples TRBV15 to TRBJ2-5; tentative D call: TRBD2 (5 bases). The sequence derives from a man in his 70s with acute or convalescent COVID-19. Sequencing was performed on peripheral blood. The CDR3 region is CATSRDPGETQYF. DNA of the CDR3: TGTGCCACCAGCAGAGATCCGGGGGAGACCCAGTACTTC.